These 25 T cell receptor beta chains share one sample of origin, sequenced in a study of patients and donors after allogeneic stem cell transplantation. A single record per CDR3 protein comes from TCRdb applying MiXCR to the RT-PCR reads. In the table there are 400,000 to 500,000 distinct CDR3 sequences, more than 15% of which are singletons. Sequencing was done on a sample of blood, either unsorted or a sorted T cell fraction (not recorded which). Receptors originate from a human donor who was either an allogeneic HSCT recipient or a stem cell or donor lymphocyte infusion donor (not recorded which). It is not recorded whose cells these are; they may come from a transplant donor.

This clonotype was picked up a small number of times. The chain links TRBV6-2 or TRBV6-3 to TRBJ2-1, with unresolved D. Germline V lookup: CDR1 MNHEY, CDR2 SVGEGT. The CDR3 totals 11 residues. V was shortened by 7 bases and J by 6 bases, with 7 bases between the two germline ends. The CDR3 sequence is CASTQANEQFF. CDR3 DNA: TGTGCCAGCACCCAGGCCAATGAGCAGTTCTTC.

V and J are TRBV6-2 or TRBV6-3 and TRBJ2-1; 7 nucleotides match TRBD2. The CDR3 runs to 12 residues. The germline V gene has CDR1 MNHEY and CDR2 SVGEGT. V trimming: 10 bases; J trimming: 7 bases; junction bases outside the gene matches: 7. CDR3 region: CATRDYQNEQFF. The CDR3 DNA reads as TGTGCCACCCGGGACTACCAAAATGAGCAGTTCTTC.

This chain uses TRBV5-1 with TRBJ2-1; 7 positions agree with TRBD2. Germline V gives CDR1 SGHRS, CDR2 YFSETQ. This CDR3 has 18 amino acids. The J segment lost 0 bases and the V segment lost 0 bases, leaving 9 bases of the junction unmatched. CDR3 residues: CASSLARGGRSSYNEQFF. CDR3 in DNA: TGCGCCAGCAGCTTGGCGAGGGGAGGGAGAAGCTCCTACAATGAGCAGTTCTTC. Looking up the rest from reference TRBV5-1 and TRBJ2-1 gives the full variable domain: KAGVTQTPRYLIKTRGQQVTLSCSPISGHRSVSWYQQTPGQGLQFLFEYFSETQRNKGNFPGRFSGRQFSNSRSEMNVSTLELGDSALYLCASSLARGGRSSYNEQFFGPGTRLTVL.

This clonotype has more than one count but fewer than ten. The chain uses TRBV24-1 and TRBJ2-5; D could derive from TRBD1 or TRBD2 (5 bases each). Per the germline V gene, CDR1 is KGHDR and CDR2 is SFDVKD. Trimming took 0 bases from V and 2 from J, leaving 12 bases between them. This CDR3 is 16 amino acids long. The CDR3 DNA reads TGTGCCACCAGTGATTTGGGTCCGGGACCACAAGAGACCCAGTACTTC. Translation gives CATSDLGPGPQETQYF.

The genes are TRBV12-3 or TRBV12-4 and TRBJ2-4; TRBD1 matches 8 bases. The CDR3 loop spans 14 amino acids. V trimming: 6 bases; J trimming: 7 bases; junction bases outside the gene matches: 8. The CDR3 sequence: CASSHDRGSNIQYF. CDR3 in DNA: TGTGCCAGCAGCCATGACAGGGGAAGCAACATTCAGTACTTC.

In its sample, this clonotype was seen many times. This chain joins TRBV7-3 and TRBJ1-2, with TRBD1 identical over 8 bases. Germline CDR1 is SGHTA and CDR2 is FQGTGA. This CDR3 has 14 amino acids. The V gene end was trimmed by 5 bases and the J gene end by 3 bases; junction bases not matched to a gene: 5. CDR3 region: CASSPDREYYGYTF. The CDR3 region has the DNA TGTGCCAGCAGCCCGGACAGGGAGTACTATGGCTACACCTTC. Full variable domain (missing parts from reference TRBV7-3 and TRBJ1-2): GAGVSQTPSNKVTEKGKYVELRCDPISGHTALYWYRQSLGQGPEFLIYFQGTGAADDSGLPNDRFFAVRPEGSVSTLKIQRTERGDSAVYLCASSPDREYYGYTFGSGTRLTVV.

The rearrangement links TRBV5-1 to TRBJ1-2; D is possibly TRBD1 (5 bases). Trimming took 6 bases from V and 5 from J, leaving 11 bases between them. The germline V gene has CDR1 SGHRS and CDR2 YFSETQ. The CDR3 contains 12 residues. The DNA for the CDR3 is TGCGCCAGCACCGGGGCCAAGTATGGCTACACCTTC. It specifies CASTGAKYGYTF.

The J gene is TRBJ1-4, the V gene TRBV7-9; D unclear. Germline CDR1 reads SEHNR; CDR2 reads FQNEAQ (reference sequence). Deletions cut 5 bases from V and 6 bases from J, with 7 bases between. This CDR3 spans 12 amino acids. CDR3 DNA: TGTGCCAGCAGCAGGGAGGATGAAAAACTGTTTTTT. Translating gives CASSREDEKLFF.

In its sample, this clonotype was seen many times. The CDR3 coding sequence is TGCGCCAGCAGCTTCCGGACAGGGGGAGACTATGGCTACACCTTC. Protein: CASSFRTGGDYGYTF. The chain joins TRBV4-3 to TRBJ1-2; 10 nucleotides match TRBD1. Germline V lookup: CDR1 LGHNA, CDR2 YSLEER. This CDR3 has 15 residues. The junction had 6 bases not matched to a gene; V was cut back by 5 bases and J by 3 bases.

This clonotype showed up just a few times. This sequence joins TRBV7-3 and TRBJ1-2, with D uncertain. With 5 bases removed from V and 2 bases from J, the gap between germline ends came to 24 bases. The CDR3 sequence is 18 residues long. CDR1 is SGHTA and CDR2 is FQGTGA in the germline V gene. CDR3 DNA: TGTGCCAGCAGCAACGGGCCGATCTCGATCACCGCAAACTATGGCTACACCTTC. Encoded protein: CASSNGPISITANYGYTF.

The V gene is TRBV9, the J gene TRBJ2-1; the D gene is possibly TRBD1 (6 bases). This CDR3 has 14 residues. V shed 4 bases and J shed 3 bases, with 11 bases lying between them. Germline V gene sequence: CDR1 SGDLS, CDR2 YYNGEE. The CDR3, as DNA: TGTGCCAGCAGCTCAAGACAGGACTACAATGAGCAGTTCTTC. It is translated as CASSSRQDYNEQFF.

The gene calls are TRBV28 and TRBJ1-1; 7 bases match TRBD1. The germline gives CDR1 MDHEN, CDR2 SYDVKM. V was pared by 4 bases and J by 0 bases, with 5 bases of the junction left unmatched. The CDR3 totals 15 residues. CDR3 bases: TGTGCCAGCAGTTCAGGGGACAGAGTGAACACTGAAGCTTTCTTT. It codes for CASSSGDRVNTEAFF.

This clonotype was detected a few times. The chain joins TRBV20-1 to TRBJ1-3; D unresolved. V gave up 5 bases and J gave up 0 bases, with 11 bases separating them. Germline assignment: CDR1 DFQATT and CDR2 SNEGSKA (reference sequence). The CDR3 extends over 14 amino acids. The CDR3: CSALREFSGNTIYF. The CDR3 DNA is TGCAGTGCTTTGAGGGAGTTCTCTGGAAACACCATATATTTT.

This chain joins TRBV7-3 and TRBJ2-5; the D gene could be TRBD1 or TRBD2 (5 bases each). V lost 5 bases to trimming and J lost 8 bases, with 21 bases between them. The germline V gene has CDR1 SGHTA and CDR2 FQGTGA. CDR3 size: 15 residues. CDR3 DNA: TGTGCCAGCAGCCTCGAATCAGGGCGGGTCGAAACCCAGTACTTC. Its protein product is CASSLESGRVETQYF.

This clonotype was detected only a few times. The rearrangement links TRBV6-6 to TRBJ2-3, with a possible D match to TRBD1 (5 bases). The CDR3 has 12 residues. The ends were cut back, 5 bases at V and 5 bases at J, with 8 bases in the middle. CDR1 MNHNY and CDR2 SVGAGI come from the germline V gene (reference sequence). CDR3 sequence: CASSIQGDTQYF. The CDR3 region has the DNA TGTGCCAGCAGTATTCAGGGAGATACGCAGTATTTT.

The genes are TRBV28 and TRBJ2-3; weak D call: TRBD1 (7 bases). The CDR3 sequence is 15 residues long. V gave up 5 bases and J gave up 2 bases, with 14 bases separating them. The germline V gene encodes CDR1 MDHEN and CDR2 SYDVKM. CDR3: CASSLRDRFTDTQYF. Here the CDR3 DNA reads TGTGCCAGCAGTCTGCGGGACAGATTCACAGATACGCAGTATTTT. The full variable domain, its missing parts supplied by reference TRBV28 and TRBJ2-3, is DVKVTQSSRYLVKRTGEKVFLECVQDMDHENMFWYRQDPGLGLRLIYFSYDVKMKEKGDIPEGYSVSREKKERFSLILESASTNQTSMYLCASSLRDRFTDTQYFGPGTRLTVL.

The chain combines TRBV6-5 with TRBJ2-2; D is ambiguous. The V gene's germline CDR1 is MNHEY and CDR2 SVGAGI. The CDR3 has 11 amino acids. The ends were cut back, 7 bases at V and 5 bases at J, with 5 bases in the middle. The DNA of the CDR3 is TGTGCCAGCAAGTTGACCGGGGAGCTGTTTTTT. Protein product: CASKLTGELFF.

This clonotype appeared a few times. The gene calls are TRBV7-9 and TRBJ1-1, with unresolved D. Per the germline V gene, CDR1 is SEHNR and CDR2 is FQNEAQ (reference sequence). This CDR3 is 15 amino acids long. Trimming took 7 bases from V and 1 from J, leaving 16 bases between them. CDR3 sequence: CASKTPGSGNTEAFF. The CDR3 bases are TGTGCCAGCAAAACACCCGGATCAGGGAACACTGAAGCTTTCTTT. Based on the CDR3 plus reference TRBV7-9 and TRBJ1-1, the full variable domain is DTGVSQNPRHKITKRGQNVTFRCDPISEHNRLYWYRQTLGQGPEFLTYFQNEAQLEKSRLLSDRFSAERPKGSFSTLEIQRTEQGDSAMYLCASKTPGSGNTEAFFGQGTRLTVV.

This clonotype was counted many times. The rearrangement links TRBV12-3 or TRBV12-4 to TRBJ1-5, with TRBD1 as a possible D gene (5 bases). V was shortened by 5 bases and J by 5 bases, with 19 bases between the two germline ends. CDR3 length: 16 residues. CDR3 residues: CASSGGGARGDQPQHF. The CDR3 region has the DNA TGTGCCAGCAGTGGGGGTGGGGCCCGAGGCGATCAGCCCCAGCATTTT.

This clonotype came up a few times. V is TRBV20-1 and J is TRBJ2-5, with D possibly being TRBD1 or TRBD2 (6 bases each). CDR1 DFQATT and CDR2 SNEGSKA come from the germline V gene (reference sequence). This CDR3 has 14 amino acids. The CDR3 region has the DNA TGCAGAGCCGTGCTAGCGCCAGGGGAAGAGACCCAGTACTTC. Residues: CRAVLAPGEETQYF.

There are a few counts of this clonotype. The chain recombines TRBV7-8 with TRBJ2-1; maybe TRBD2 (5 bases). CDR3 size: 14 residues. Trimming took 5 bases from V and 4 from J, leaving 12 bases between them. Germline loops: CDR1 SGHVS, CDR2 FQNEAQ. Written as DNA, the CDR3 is TGTGCCAGCAGCCCTCAGCGGTTATACAATGAGCAGTTCTTC. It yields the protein CASSPQRLYNEQFF. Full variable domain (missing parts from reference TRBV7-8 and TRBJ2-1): GAGVSQSPRYKVAKRGQDVALRCDPISGHVSLFWYQQALGQGPEFLTYFQNEAQLDKSGLPSDRFFAERPEGSVSTLKIQRTQQEDSAVYLCASSPQRLYNEQFFGPGTRLTVL.

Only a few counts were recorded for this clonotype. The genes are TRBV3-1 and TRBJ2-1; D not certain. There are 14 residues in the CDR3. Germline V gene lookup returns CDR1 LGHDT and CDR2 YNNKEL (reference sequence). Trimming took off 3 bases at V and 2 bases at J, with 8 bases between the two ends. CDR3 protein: CASSHELPYNEQFF. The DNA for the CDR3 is TGTGCCAGCAGCCACGAACTACCCTACAATGAGCAGTTCTTC.

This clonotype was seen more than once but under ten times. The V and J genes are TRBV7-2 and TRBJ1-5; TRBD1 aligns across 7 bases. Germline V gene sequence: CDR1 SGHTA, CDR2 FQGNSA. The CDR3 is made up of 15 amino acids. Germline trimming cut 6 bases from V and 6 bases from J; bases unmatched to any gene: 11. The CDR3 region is CASRDPDRESQPQHF. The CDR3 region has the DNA TGTGCCAGCAGAGATCCTGACAGGGAATCTCAGCCCCAGCATTTT. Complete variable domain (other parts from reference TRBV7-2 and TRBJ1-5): GAGVSQSPSNKVTEKGKDVELRCDPISGHTALYWYRQSLGQGLEFLIYFQGNSAPDKSGLPSDRFSAERTGGSVSTLTIQRTQQEDSAVYLCASRDPDRESQPQHFGDGTRLSIL.

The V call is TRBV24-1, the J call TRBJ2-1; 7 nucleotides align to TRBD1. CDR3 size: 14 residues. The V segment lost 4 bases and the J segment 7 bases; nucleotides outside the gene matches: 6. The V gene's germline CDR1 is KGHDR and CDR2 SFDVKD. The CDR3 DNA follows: TGTGCCACCAGTGACAACAGGGGTGTAAATGAGCAGTTCTTC. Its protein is CATSDNRGVNEQFF.

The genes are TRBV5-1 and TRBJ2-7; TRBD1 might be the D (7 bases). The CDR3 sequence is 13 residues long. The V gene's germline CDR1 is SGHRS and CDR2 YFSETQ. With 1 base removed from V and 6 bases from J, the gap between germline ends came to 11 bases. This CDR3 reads CASSLSGGSEQYF. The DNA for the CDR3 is TGCGCCAGCAGCTTGTCAGGGGGGAGCGAGCAGTACTTC.